In its sample, the clone carrying this T cell receptor beta chain was seen once. The antigen is undetermined. CDR1 and CDR2 from the germline V gene are SGDLS and YYNGEE. CDR3 length equals 13 residues. Trimming pared 0 bases from V and 8 bases from J, leaving 11 bases between. The sample is drawn from a study of cytomegalovirus exposure and HLA in healthy donors. Study outcomes and limitations: What was likely a sequencing artifact was a cluster of highly shared sequence variants. Being indistinguishable, some V segments were excluded, TRBV6-2 and TRBV6-3 among them. Across donors, most TCRs were seen rarely, yet some public ones were widespread.

Amplification used 60 Vbeta primers and 13 Jbeta primers. Here immunoSEQ multiplex PCR was the method, and the copy in TCRdb shows in-frame clones only, minus some. The table records roughly 180,000 clones, 75% to 85% of them present only once. The sequencing input was PBMCs. The V and J genes are TRBV9 and TRBJ1-1; possible D gene TRBD1, 6 bases. The sequence was obtained from a woman in her 30s in good health and CMV-seropositive. CDR3 sequence (DNA): TGTGCCAGCAGCGTAGCTCCCGGGACAGAAGCTTTCTTT. Its protein product is CASSVAPGTEAFF.